The present TCR beta chain was sequenced within a study of cytomegalovirus exposure and HLA in healthy donors. Study conclusions and caveats: An apparent linkage of common viral pathogens to several of the most significant clusters emerged in a later analysis.

Concerning this clone itself: Its specificity is not known.

The germline CDR1 and CDR2 sequences are MNHNS and SASEGT. The CDR3 spans 14 residues. V trimming: 5 bases; J trimming: 6 bases; junction bases outside the gene matches: 7. The primer mix had 60 Vbeta and 13 Jbeta primers. Sequencing was performed with immunoSEQ multiplex PCR; in TCRdb, only in-frame clones are kept and a portion is missing. In the table there are 200,000 or so clones, around 80% of which are singletons. The chain has TRBV6-1 and TRBJ1-2, with TRBD1 identical over 9 bases. Sequencing was performed on PBMCs. The clonotype comes from a woman under 30 in good health and CMV-seropositive. CDR3 bases: TGTGCCAGCAGTAACAGGGGGCAGACGCATGGCTACACCTTC. Its protein is CASSNRGQTHGYTF.